This is a list of T cell receptor beta chains from one sample in a study of regulatory T cells in long-lasting Graves disease. TCRdb reanalysed the multiplex PCR reads using MiXCR and keeps one entry per CDR3 protein. The sample holds about 540,000 distinct CDR3 sequences, roughly 12% seen once. Another study also made use of these data, one on T cells in Graves' hyperthyroidism and ophthalmopathy.

Material: peripheral blood mononuclear cells (PBMCs), obtained at new diagnosis, from a patient treated with antithyroid drugs. The receptors originated from a man younger than 40 with Graves disease. Both conserved end residues are part of each CDR3. D genes are given only for firm matches. Only part of the rows carry a size: once, few, many, or a class if the clone is expanded.

V gene	J gene	D gene	clone size	CDR3 DNA	CDR3 protein
TRBV2	TRBJ2-5	-	many	TGTGCCAGCAGGCTGAACAGGGAAGAGACCCAGTACTTC	CASRLNREETQYF
TRBV6-2/TRBV6-3	TRBJ2-3	-	many	TGTGCCAGCAGTTACTCGAGACGCGGAGAGGAAGATACGCAGTATTTT	CASSYSRRGEEDTQYF
TRBV20-1	TRBJ2-7	-	many	TGCAGTGCTAGTGGAGAGTCCTACGAGCAGTACTTC	CSASGESYEQYF
TRBV29-1	TRBJ2-3	-	many	TGCAGCGTTGAACAGGGAGTAGGCACAGATACGCAGTATTTT	CSVEQGVGTDTQYF
TRBV29-1	TRBJ2-7	-	many	TGCAGCGTTGAAGGCCAGACCGGAATCTCCTACGAGCAGTACTTC	CSVEGQTGISYEQYF
TRBV6-1	TRBJ2-4	-	-	TGTGCCGGCAGTGAAGAGCGGAATGCCAAAAACATTCAGTACTTC	CAGSEERNAKNIQYF
TRBV5-5	TRBJ2-1	TRBD2	few	TGTGCCAGCAGCTTTTCGGGAGGCTCCTACAATGAGCAGTTCTTC	CASSFSGGSYNEQFF
TRBV18	TRBJ2-6	TRBD1	many	TGTGCCAGCTCACCGGCGACAGGGGCAGACGTCCTGACTTTC	CASSPATGADVLTF
TRBV12-3/TRBV12-4	TRBJ2-3	-	many	TGTGCCAGCAGTTGGGGTAGCGGCACTAGCACAGATACGCAGTATTTT	CASSWGSGTSTDTQYF
TRBV4-1	TRBJ1-1	-	many	TGCGCCAGCAGCGAACGACAGGCTCCCCCCCCTGAAGCTTTCTTT	CASSERQAPPPEAFF
TRBV6-2/TRBV6-3	TRBJ2-2	-	few	TGTGCCAGCAATCCTCCAGCGGCGAACACCGGGGAGCTGTTTTTT	CASNPPAANTGELFF
TRBV18	TRBJ2-3	-	-	TGTGCCAGCTCACCACCGAGGAGTCATTATGGCACAGATACGCAGTATTTT	CASSPPRSHYGTDTQYF
TRBV19	TRBJ2-5	-	-	TGTGCCAGTAGCCGAAGGCTCGGGCAAGAGACCCAGTACTTC	CASSRRLGQETQYF
TRBV10-3	TRBJ2-6	-	-	TGTGCCATCAGTGATACGGAGGAGGCTGGGGCCAACGTCCTGACTTTC	CAISDTEEAGANVLTF
TRBV11-2	TRBJ1-1	-	many	TGTGCCAGCAGGTGGGCGGGGAACACTGAAGCTTTCTTT	CASRWAGNTEAFF
TRBV7-2	TRBJ2-7	-	many	TGTGCCAGCAGCTTAACGGGACTCCTCTACGAGCAGTACTTC	CASSLTGLLYEQYF
TRBV12-3/TRBV12-4	TRBJ2-1	TRBD2	many	TGTGCCAGCAGTTTTCGGCGGGAGGCTCGTGAGCAGTTCTTC	CASSFRREAREQFF
TRBV19	TRBJ2-7	-	many	TGTGCCAGTAGACGACTAGGATCCTACGAGCAGTACTTC	CASRRLGSYEQYF
TRBV7-9	TRBJ2-7	-	-	TGTGCCAGCAGCTTGGTTCTGGGACGGAACCAGGAGCAGTACTTC	CASSLVLGRNQEQYF
TRBV9	TRBJ2-1	TRBD2	few	TGTGCCAGCAGCGTCTCTACAAGCGGGGCCTACAATGAGCAGTTCTTC	CASSVSTSGAYNEQFF
TRBV12-3/TRBV12-4	TRBJ1-2	-	many	TGTGCCAGCAGCAAGAGACCCGACAAGGGCGATTCGAGTAACTATGGCTACACCTTC	CASSKRPDKGDSSNYGYTF
TRBV2	TRBJ1-4	-	many	TGTGCCAGCAGTGTTAGGGCAGGCCCTAATGAAAAACTGTTTTTT	CASSVRAGPNEKLFF
TRBV9	TRBJ2-1	-	many	TGTGCCAGCAGCGTAGAAACCCCACCGGAGCAGTTCTTC	CASSVETPPEQFF
TRBV5-1	TRBJ2-1	-	few	TGCGCCAGCAGCCTGGGTCCCGCGGGTGAGCAGTTCTTC	CASSLGPAGEQFF
TRBV5-1	TRBJ1-2	-	many	TGCGCCAGCAGCCTCGACCAGGTGGGGTATGGCTACACCTTC	CASSLDQVGYGYTF
TRBV6-5	TRBJ2-2	TRBD2	-	TGTGCCAGCAGTTACTCGCTAGCGGGAGGCACCGGGGAGCTGTTTTTT	CASSYSLAGGTGELFF
TRBV28	TRBJ1-1	-	many	TGTGCCAGCAGTTTTAGGGTCCGAGGCGATTGGATGAACACTGAAGCTTTCTTT	CASSFRVRGDWMNTEAFF
TRBV2	TRBJ2-3	-	-	TGTGCCAGCAGTGAACGCCAGATGAGGCCGGACGGGTATTTT	CASSERQMRPDGYF
TRBV29-1	TRBJ2-3	-	many	TGCAGCGTTGACTTTGGCACAGATACGCAGTATTTT	CSVDFGTDTQYF
TRBV20-1	TRBJ1-2	-	many	TGCAGTGCAAGGGGGGGTACCCCGGCCGACTATGGCTACACCTTC	CSARGGTPADYGYTF
TRBV20-1	TRBJ1-6	TRBD1	many	TGCAGTGCTAGAGGGACAGGGAATTCACCCCTCCACTTT	CSARGTGNSPLHF
TRBV6-1	TRBJ2-1	-	many	TGTGCCAGCAGTCCCCGGGCCTACAATGAGCAGTTCTTC	CASSPRAYNEQFF
TRBV2	TRBJ2-1	-	-	TGTGCCAGCAGTGAGCAAGGGATGAATGAGCAGTTCTTC	CASSEQGMNEQFF
TRBV29-1	TRBJ1-1	TRBD1	many	TGCAGCGTTCCGAAAGACAGGGATGTCACTGAAGCTTTCTTT	CSVPKDRDVTEAFF
TRBV3-1	TRBJ2-1	TRBD1	-	TGTGCCAGCACCCAGGGGGTTGGTGAGCAGTTCTTC	CASTQGVGEQFF
TRBV11-3	TRBJ2-1	-	-	TGTGCCAGCAGCTTAGGAGAGGCACAAACTGAGCAGTTCTTC	CASSLGEAQTEQFF
TRBV7-8	TRBJ2-4	TRBD2	-	TGTGCCAGCAGCTTAAGAAGCGGGAGGGCCGGGGACATTCAGTACTTC	CASSLRSGRAGDIQYF
TRBV18	TRBJ2-5	-	many	TGTGCCAGCTCACCACGGGCGAAAGAGACCCAGTACTTC	CASSPRAKETQYF
TRBV11-2	TRBJ2-5	TRBD1	many	TGTGCCAGCAGCGACAGGGAGCAGACCCAGTACTTC	CASSDREQTQYF
TRBV29-1	TRBJ1-4	-	-	TGCAGCGCCAGCAGCTTGAACCATGCAACTAATGAAAAACTGTTTTTT	CSASSLNHATNEKLFF
TRBV5-4	TRBJ2-3	TRBD2	-	TGTGCCAGCAGCTTTGGGACTAGCGGGAGTGGAAGAACAGATACGCAGTATTTT	CASSFGTSGSGRTDTQYF
TRBV29-1	TRBJ2-4	TRBD1	many	TGCAGCGTCGAACACAGGGGTAACATTCAGTACTTC	CSVEHRGNIQYF
TRBV29-1	TRBJ2-7	TRBD2	many	TGCAGCGTGGAGGGACTAGCGACAACCTACGAGCAGTACTTC	CSVEGLATTYEQYF
TRBV5-1	TRBJ2-7	TRBD1	many	TGTGCCAGCAGCTTAGGGACAGGGGGCGTCGAGCAGTACTTC	CASSLGTGGVEQYF
TRBV7-9	TRBJ2-2	-	-	TGTGCCAGCAGCTTACTGGAGACAGGGGAGCTGTTTTTT	CASSLLETGELFF
TRBV9	TRBJ2-5	TRBD2	once	TGTGCCAGCAGCGTAGAGGCTAGCGGGGACCAAGAGACCCAGTACTTC	CASSVEASGDQETQYF
TRBV13	TRBJ1-1	-	-	TGTGCCAGCAGCCCGGGACCGCTGCCAGCTTTCTTT	CASSPGPLPAFF
TRBV19	TRBJ2-1	TRBD2	-	TGTGCCAGTAGCGGGGGGGTTGGGGCGGGAGGACAGGAGCAGTTCTTC	CASSGGVGAGGQEQFF
TRBV18	TRBJ2-3	-	few	TGTGCCAGCTCAACGGGTTTCTTGACAGATACGCAGTATTTT	CASSTGFLTDTQYF
TRBV3-1	TRBJ2-3	TRBD2	few	TGTGCCAGCAGCCAAGGCCCGGGACTAGCGGGACGGAGGGAAGCAGATACGCAGTATTTT	CASSQGPGLAGRREADTQYF
TRBV5-1	TRBJ1-4	-	-	TGCGCCAGCAGCTCGGGGTCGGATGAAAAACTGTTTTTT	CASSSGSDEKLFF
TRBV30	TRBJ1-2	-	many	TGTGCCTGGAGTGCCATTACAGGGAGCTATGGCTACACCTTC	CAWSAITGSYGYTF
TRBV27	TRBJ1-2	TRBD1	many	TGTGCCAGCAGTTTGGAGTTCCAGGACAGGCTCCCGGGGGGCTACACCTTC	CASSLEFQDRLPGGYTF
TRBV15	TRBJ2-1	-	medium-sized	TGTGCCACCAGCAGAGTTCGAGGCAATGAGCAGTTCTTC	CATSRVRGNEQFF
TRBV20-1	TRBJ2-1	-	many	TGCAGTGCTAGCCCTGGGAGCAATGAGCAGTTCTTC	CSASPGSNEQFF
TRBV7-9	TRBJ1-2	-	-	TGTGCCAGCAGCTTAGCCGAGGAGGGGAACACCTTC	CASSLAEEGNTF
TRBV6-5	TRBJ2-1	TRBD2	many	TGTGCCAGCAGTTACTCGGGAGGCGGGAGGGGGAATGAGCAGTTCTTC	CASSYSGGGRGNEQFF
TRBV3-1	TRBJ2-1	TRBD2	-	TGTGCCAGCAGCCCACTAGCGGGGCCTTCCTTCTTC	CASSPLAGPSFF
TRBV6-2/TRBV6-3	TRBJ2-1	-	many	TGTGCCAGCAGTTCTGTTATGGTTGACTACAATGAGCAGTTCTTC	CASSSVMVDYNEQFF
TRBV10-2	TRBJ2-5	-	few	TGCGCCAGCTCCGGGGGGACAGCCATTCAAGAGACCCAGTACTTC	CASSGGTAIQETQYF